This T cell receptor beta chain appears in the sequencing data of a study of Ad26.COV2.S vaccination and SARS-CoV-2 variants. Indicated treatment: about 20 received Ad26.COV2.S at low or high dose, single or two shots; several received placebo; per-sample allocation not given. Each sample was drawn 63 days after the first injection (of vaccine or placebo). Trimming took off 7 bases at V and 0 bases at J, with 12 bases between the two ends. The CDR3 has 15 residues. CDR1 and CDR2 (germline): MDHEN, SYDVKM. Data came from immunoSEQ multiplex PCR; TCRdb stores just in-frame clones and leaves some out. The repertoire includes roughly 400,000 clones, roughly 90% of them detected once, and under 2% sits in the top ten.

This TCR was sampled from a person aged 18-60 years who received the Ad26.COV2.S COVID-19 vaccine or a placebo. The rearrangement links TRBV28 to TRBJ1-4, with a possible D match to TRBD1 (6 bases). The sample in question was peripheral blood, obtained in a trial of Ad26.COV2.S vaccine versus placebo. In nucleotides, the CDR3 is TGTGCCAGCATCACGGGGGCTGCAACTAATGAAAAACTGTTTTTT. Translating gives CASITGAATNEKLFF.